This entry lists 32 T cell receptor beta chains sequenced from one sample in a study of blood T cell repertoires in COVID-19. Here immunoSEQ multiplex PCR was the method, and the copy in TCRdb shows in-frame clones only, minus some. The sample consists of about 170,000 clones, approximately 87% of them appearing once. What was sequenced was peripheral blood. All receptors derive from a young man with active or convalescent COVID-19.

This clone was observed once. The chain combines TRBV29-1 with TRBJ2-5; possible D gene TRBD1, 5 bases. Trimming shortened V by 4 bases and J by 4 bases, and 13 bases separated the two germline ends. There are 13 residues in the CDR3. Germline assignment: CDR1 SQVTM and CDR2 ANQGSEA. This CDR3 is CSVGRAAAETQYF. The CDR3, as DNA: TGCAGCGTTGGCAGGGCCGCGGCAGAGACCCAGTACTTC. The full variable domain, in which reference TRBV29-1 and TRBJ2-5 provide the parts outside the CDR3, is SAVISQKPSRDICQRGTSLTIQCQVDSQVTMMFWYRQQPGQSLTLIATANQGSEATYESGFVIDKFPISRPNLTFSTLTVSNMSPEDSSIYLCSVGRAAAETQYFGPGTRLLVL.

The chain links TRBV24-1 to TRBJ2-1; 11 bases map to TRBD1. The germline V gene encodes CDR1 KGHDR and CDR2 SFDVKD. The V segment lost 1 base and the J segment 1 base; nucleotides outside the gene matches: 5. The CDR3 consists of 18 residues. CDR3 protein: CATSDFGTGGQSYNEQFF. CDR3 DNA sequence: TGTGCCACCAGTGATTTTGGGACAGGGGGTCAATCCTACAATGAGCAGTTCTTC.

The chain recombines TRBV6-2 or TRBV6-3 with TRBJ1-1; D perhaps matches TRBD1 (5 bases). Trimming removed 2 bases at V and 6 bases at J, with 13 bases between. The CDR3 is 14 residues long. CDR1 is MNHEY, CDR2 SVGEGT, per germline. The CDR3 region has the DNA TGTGCCAGCAGTTACCAGGACCGGGGGGCTGAAGCTTTCTTT. This sequence encodes CASSYQDRGAEAFF.

J is TRBJ1-1 and V is TRBV6-5; no reliable D call. Germline assignment: CDR1 MNHEY and CDR2 SVGAGI. CDR3 size: 13 residues. Trimming pared 4 bases from V and 5 bases from J, leaving 11 bases between. The CDR3 DNA sequence: TGTGCCAGCAGTTCCCGACTTGGGACTGAAGCTTTCTTT. Encoded protein: CASSSRLGTEAFF.

The chain links TRBV2 to TRBJ1-5; D call uncertain. From germline, CDR1 is SNHLY and CDR2 FYNNEI. Trimming pared 5 bases from V and 6 bases from J, leaving 17 bases between. The CDR3 totals 15 residues. The CDR3: CASSLALVGGQPQHF. The CDR3 DNA sequence: TGTGCCAGCAGTCTGGCCCTCGTGGGAGGTCAGCCCCAGCATTTT.

The chain carries TRBV24-1 and TRBJ1-1; the D gene is possibly TRBD1 (5 bases). V lost 0 bases, J lost 10 bases, and 14 bases lay in between. The CDR3 loop spans 14 amino acids. CDR1 and CDR2 (germline): KGHDR, SFDVKD. Here the CDR3 reads CATSDLQAPRGAFF. Written as DNA, the CDR3 is TGTGCCACCAGTGATTTGCAGGCGCCAAGGGGAGCTTTCTTT.

This clone has more than one count but fewer than ten. This chain links TRBV4-3 with TRBJ1-3; D unresolved. This CDR3 is 16 amino acids long. Trimming took 0 bases from V and 1 from J, leaving 10 bases between them. Looked up from germline, CDR1 is LGHNA and CDR2 is YSLEER. The CDR3, as DNA: TGCGCCAGCAGCCAAGATCGGGGAGAATCTGGAAACACCATATATTTT. This gives the protein CASSQDRGESGNTIYF.

This clone was seen more than once but under ten times. This CDR3 reads CSVPRTGVYGTEAFF. The DNA of the CDR3 is TGCAGCGTTCCCCGGACAGGGGTTTATGGCACTGAAGCTTTCTTT. The chain joins TRBV29-1 to TRBJ1-1, with 9 bases aligning to TRBD1. V was pared by 5 bases and J by 4 bases, with 11 bases of the junction left unmatched. This CDR3 has 15 residues. Germline-derived CDR1 and CDR2 are SQVTM and ANQGSEA.

This clone was observed a handful of times. For the CDR3, the DNA is TGTGCCAGCAGCTTCGGACAGGCGGAGGGCTACACCTTC. Translated, it gives CASSFGQAEGYTF. This chain joins TRBV7-8 and TRBJ1-2; 7 bases agree with TRBD1. CDR3 length: 13 amino acids. Germline V CDR1 and CDR2: SGHVS, FQNEAQ. With 3 bases clipped from V and 8 bases from J, the junction kept 6 bases outside the gene matches.

This clone has a single count. This rearrangement joins TRBV11-2 to TRBJ2-7, with D possibly matching TRBD1 (5 bases). The CDR3 runs to 14 residues. V lost 5 bases, J lost 1 base, and 12 bases lay in between. Per the germline V gene, CDR1 is SGHAT and CDR2 is FQNNGV. In DNA, the CDR3 is TGTGCCAGCAGCCTACAAGGGGCTTCCTACGAGCAGTACGTC. Translating gives CASSLQGASYEQYV.

The CDR3 region is CASSQVTGGTDTQYF. CDR3 nucleotide sequence: TGTGCCAGCAGCCAAGTCACGGGGGGCACAGATACGCAGTATTTT. V is TRBV3-1 (or the pseudogene TRBV3-2) and J is TRBJ2-3, with D possibly being TRBD2 (6 bases). This CDR3 has 15 residues. Trimming removed 1 base from V and 1 base from J, with 9 bases in between. In germline, CDR1 is LGHDT, CDR2 YNNKEL (reference sequence).

This clone was seen only a few times. The chain couples TRBV2 to TRBJ2-3; 9 bases align to TRBD2. Trimming removed 8 bases from V and 5 bases from J; junction bases left unmatched: 11. Germline CDR1 is SNHLY and CDR2 is FYNNEI. The CDR3 loop spans 15 amino acids. CDR3 DNA sequence: TGTGCCAGCGGTCTAGGTATAGCGGGAGTAGATACGCAGTATTTT. Its translation: CASGLGIAGVDTQYF.

This clone occurred a few times. This chain joins TRBV24-1 and TRBJ2-1; 7 bases map to TRBD2. Trimming at V came to 3 bases and at J to 10 bases, leaving 20 bases not matched to a gene. Germline lookup yields CDR1 KGHDR and CDR2 SFDVKD. The CDR3 length is 18 residues. This CDR3 reads CATSDPSLQRGPYGEQFF. CDR3 bases: TGTGCCACCAGTGATCCCTCTCTGCAGCGGGGCCCTTATGGGGAGCAGTTCTTC.

The V gene is TRBV5-5, the J gene TRBJ2-5, with no clear D. Germline CDR1 is SGHKS and CDR2 is YYEKEE (reference sequence). The CDR3 has 14 amino acids. V lost 4 bases and J 2 bases, leaving 12 bases between the germline ends. This chain's CDR3 is CASSRTHRQETQYF. CDR3 sequence (DNA): TGTGCCAGCAGCCGAACGCACAGACAAGAGACCCAGTACTTC.

The V call is TRBV7-2, the J call TRBJ2-4, with D possibly being TRBD2 (6 bases). The CDR3 has 14 residues. Germline CDR1 SGHTA, CDR2 FQGNSA. V was shortened by 1 base and J by 7 bases, with 11 bases between the two germline ends. The CDR3 spells CASSLGGSGNIQYF. Written as DNA, the CDR3 is TGTGCCAGCAGCTTAGGCGGTAGCGGTAACATTCAGTACTTC. The variable domain in full, completed from reference TRBV7-2 and TRBJ2-4, reads GAGVSQSPSNKVTEKGKDVELRCDPISGHTALYWYRQSLGQGLEFLIYFQGNSAPDKSGLPSDRFSAERTGGSVSTLTIQRTQQEDSAVYLCASSLGGSGNIQYFGAGTRLSVL.

This chain connects TRBV6-1 to TRBJ1-2; D gene ambiguous. The V gene's germline CDR1 is MNHNS and CDR2 SASEGT. V lost 1 base to trimming and J lost 5 bases, with 17 bases between them. The CDR3 is 16 residues long. The CDR3 spells CASSEELGGWTYGYTF. CDR3 nucleotides: TGTGCCAGCAGTGAAGAGTTGGGCGGATGGACTTATGGCTACACCTTC.

The CDR3 nucleotides are TGTGCCAGCAGCTTAGGTTTTGGCCCCAATCAGCCCCAGCATTTT. Protein product: CASSLGFGPNQPQHF. The chain recombines TRBV7-9 with TRBJ1-5; D remains ambiguous. There are 15 residues in the CDR3. V shed 1 base and J shed 3 bases, with 10 bases lying between them. Germline loops: CDR1 SEHNR, CDR2 FQNEAQ (reference sequence).

The chain couples TRBV3-1 (or the pseudogene TRBV3-2) to TRBJ2-7; D gene ambiguous. V lost 1 base and J 1 base, leaving 5 bases between the germline ends. Germline CDR1 is LGHDT and CDR2 is YNNKEL (reference sequence). There are 13 residues in the CDR3. Written as DNA, the CDR3 is TGTGCCAGCAGCCAAGTCACTTCCTACGAGCAGTACTTC. It encodes CASSQVTSYEQYF.

This clone was counted a single time. V gene TRBV27 combines with J gene TRBJ2-7; 14 bases map to TRBD2. The J segment lost 4 bases and the V segment lost 6 bases, leaving 5 bases of the junction unmatched. Germline CDR1 MNHEY, CDR2 SMNVEV (reference sequence). The CDR3 extends over 15 amino acids. CDR3 in amino acids: CASSQTSGREYEQYF. The DNA for the CDR3 is TGTGCCAGCAGCCAGACTAGCGGGAGGGAGTACGAGCAGTACTTC.

The chain uses TRBV5-1 and TRBJ1-3; D is uncertain. The CDR3 has 15 residues. Deletions cut 5 bases from V and 0 bases from J, with 12 bases between. Per the germline V gene, CDR1 is SGHRS and CDR2 is YFSETQ. CDR3 DNA: TGCGCCAGCAGGGAGGGCTCAAACTCTGGAAACACCATATATTTT. Translation gives CASREGSNSGNTIYF. Together with reference TRBV5-1 and TRBJ1-3, the CDR3 gives the full variable domain: KAGVTQTPRYLIKTRGQQVTLSCSPISGHRSVSWYQQTPGQGLQFLFEYFSETQRNKGNFPGRFSGRQFSNSRSEMNVSTLELGDSALYLCASREGSNSGNTIYFGEGSWLTVV.

The chain has TRBV27 and TRBJ2-3, with TRBD2 identical over 9 bases. The length of the CDR3 is 16 residues. After removal of 8 bases from V and 2 bases from J, the junction contained 11 bases not matched to a gene. The germline CDR1 and CDR2 sequences are MNHEY and SMNVEV (reference sequence). The DNA of the CDR3 is TGTGCCAGCTGCCCGGACGGCGGGGGGGCCACAGATACGCAGTATTTT. It yields the protein CASCPDGGGATDTQYF.

The chain employs TRBV3-1 (or the pseudogene TRBV3-2) and TRBJ2-1; D unresolved. The CDR3 is 12 residues long. The V gene lost 0 bases and the J gene lost 13 bases, with 10 bases spanning the gap. The germline gives CDR1 LGHDT, CDR2 YNNKEL (reference sequence). CDR3 sequence reads: CASSQDRFGQFF. CDR3 nucleotide sequence: TGTGCCAGCAGCCAAGATCGATTTGGCCAGTTCTTC.

The chain uses TRBV4-1 and TRBJ2-3, with 7 bases fitting TRBD2. With 0 bases clipped from V and 10 bases from J, the junction kept 10 bases outside the gene matches. This CDR3 region has 15 residues. Germline lookup yields CDR1 MGHRA and CDR2 YSYEKL. The CDR3 is CASSQEASGLGAQYF. For the CDR3, the DNA is TGCGCCAGCAGCCAAGAGGCTAGCGGCCTAGGCGCGCAGTATTTT.

This chain links TRBV7-9 with TRBJ2-3, with D possibly being TRBD1 (6 bases). Germline values: CDR1 SEHNR, CDR2 FQNEAQ (reference sequence). Trimming shortened V by 1 base and J by 5 bases, and 19 bases separated the two germline ends. There are 17 residues in the CDR3. The CDR3 DNA is TGTGCCAGCAGCTTAGGGGCTCGACAGGTGAGAAGAGATACGCAGTATTTT. Encoded protein: CASSLGARQVRRDTQYF.

V and J are TRBV7-9 and TRBJ2-2; possible D gene TRBD1, 6 bases. The CDR3 contains 15 residues. The germline V gene encodes CDR1 SEHNR and CDR2 FQNEAQ (reference sequence). The V end lost 8 bases, the J end lost 6 bases, and 19 bases lay between the germline ends. The CDR3: CASLERFGGPGELFF. CDR3 bases: TGTGCCAGCCTTGAACGTTTTGGGGGCCCCGGGGAGCTGTTTTTT.

The chain has TRBV2 and TRBJ1-6; 9 bases agree with TRBD1. Germline CDR1 and CDR2: SNHLY and FYNNEI. This CDR3 has 15 amino acids. After removal of 1 base from V and 7 bases from J, the junction contained 2 bases not matched to a gene. CDR3 nucleotides: TGTGCCAGCAGTGAAGTAGACAGGGGGAATTCACCCCTCCACTTT. Amino acid sequence: CASSEVDRGNSPLHF.

The CDR3 spells CASSPQGSSYEQYF. CDR3 DNA sequence: TGTGCCAGCAGCCCGCAGGGAAGCTCCTACGAGCAGTACTTC. V is TRBV3-1 (or the pseudogene TRBV3-2) and J is TRBJ2-7; tentative D call: TRBD1 (5 bases). V was shortened by 4 bases and J by 0 bases, with 10 bases between the two germline ends. Germline assignment: CDR1 LGHDT and CDR2 YNNKEL (reference sequence). The CDR3 runs 14 residues.

The V gene is TRBV15, the J gene TRBJ2-1, with D maybe TRBD2 (5 bases). This CDR3 is 16 amino acids long. V lost 0 bases and J lost 2, with 11 bases in between. Germline lookup yields CDR1 LNHNV and CDR2 YYDKDF (reference sequence). In DNA, the CDR3 is TGTGCCACCAGCAGAGATCGGGGTCGAGCCTACAATGAGCAGTTCTTC. This gives the protein CATSRDRGRAYNEQFF.

The chain combines TRBV6-6 with TRBJ1-1; D unresolved. Germline CDR1 reads MNHNY; CDR2 reads SVGAGI (reference sequence). The length of the CDR3 is 14 residues. V lost 5 bases to trimming and J lost 0 bases, with 10 bases between them. The CDR3 reads CASSLRGMNTEAFF. CDR3 sequence (DNA): TGTGCCAGCAGTCTGAGAGGGATGAACACTGAAGCTTTCTTT.

The chain joins TRBV11-2 to TRBJ2-2; D unresolved. Germline CDR1 and CDR2: SGHAT and FQNNGV. The CDR3 contains 14 residues. V was trimmed by 1 base and J by 5 bases, leaving 8 bases between them. The CDR3 sequence is CASSLGWATGELFF. CDR3 nucleotides: TGTGCCAGCAGCTTAGGATGGGCTACCGGGGAGCTGTTTTTT.

The genes are TRBV7-8 and TRBJ2-2, with a possible D match to TRBD2 (7 bases). The CDR3 runs to 15 residues. CDR1 and CDR2 from the germline V gene are SGHVS and FQNEAQ. V lost 6 bases and J 4 bases, leaving 15 bases between the germline ends. CDR3 in DNA: TGTGCCAGCAGTGCCAGTGGGGGGGCCACCGGGGAGCTGTTTTTT. This codes for CASSASGGATGELFF.

V and J are TRBV19 and TRBJ2-3, with D possibly matching TRBD2 (5 bases). V was shortened by 10 bases and J by 2 bases, with 16 bases between the two germline ends. CDR3 length: 14 residues. Germline CDR1 and CDR2: LNHDA and SQIVND (reference sequence). DNA for the CDR3: TGTGCCACCAGTGTACTCCGGGACACAGATACGCAGTATTTT. The encoded protein is CATSVLRDTDTQYF.